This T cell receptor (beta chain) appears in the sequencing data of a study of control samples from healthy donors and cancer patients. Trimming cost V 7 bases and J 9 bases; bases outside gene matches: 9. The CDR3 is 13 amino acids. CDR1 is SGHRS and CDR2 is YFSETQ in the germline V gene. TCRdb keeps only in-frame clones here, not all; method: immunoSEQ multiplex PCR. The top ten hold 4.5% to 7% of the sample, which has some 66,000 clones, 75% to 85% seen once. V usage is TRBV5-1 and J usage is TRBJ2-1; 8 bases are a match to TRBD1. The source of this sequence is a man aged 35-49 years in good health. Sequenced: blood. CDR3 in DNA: TGCGCCAGCGGAACTGACAGGGGTGGTGAGCAGTTCTTC. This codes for CASGTDRGGEQFF. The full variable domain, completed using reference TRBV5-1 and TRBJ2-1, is KAGVTQTPRYLIKTRGQQVTLSCSPISGHRSVSWYQQTPGQGLQFLFEYFSETQRNKGNFPGRFSGRQFSNSRSEMNVSTLELGDSALYLCASGTDRGGEQFFGPGTRLTVL.